This T cell receptor beta chain was retrieved from a study of blood T cells in healthy people across ages. The CDR3 consists of 16 residues. J gave up 2 bases and V 8 bases, and 9 bases lay outside the gene matches. In germline, CDR1 is SGHTA, CDR2 FQGNSA. A note on this clonotype: Antigen: not known.

Study-wide results and limits: When set beside aged donors, long-lived donors presented more naive CD4+ cells and higher diversity. Unsorted PBMCs prevented conclusive naive versus antigen-experienced comparison.

A second PCR, run for about 7 to 12 cycles, used a sample-barcoded 5' primer plus a J-beta primer mix. Every molecule of cDNA carried a tag from a template-switch adaptor with 12 random nucleotides. TCRdb redid the calling of the 5' RACE reads with MiXCR, one entry per CDR3 protein. Of around 990,000 distinct CDR3 sequences detected, less than 25% appear once; the ten largest clones hold about 0.8%. Separately, the same data were catalogued under a study of T cells of mothers and their children. That paper notes: The people who donated were three healthy Caucasian mothers and their six children.

The sequence came from a girl aged 2-10 years in good health. This sequence joins TRBV7-2 and TRBJ2-3; TRBD2 matches at 11 bases. The sample taken for sequencing was blood. CDR3 amino acids: CASGVGTSGFTDTQYF. Here the CDR3 DNA reads TGTGCCAGCGGAGTGGGGACTAGCGGATTCACAGATACGCAGTATTTT.